This T cell receptor beta chain is from a study of shared clonotypes between healthy human individuals. Broader study findings: It was the few donors that limited the genetic and exposure-history diversity represented.

Remarks on this clone: What it binds is unknown.

Germline V gives CDR1 ENHRY, CDR2 SYGVKD. V was pared by 5 bases and J by 3 bases, with 7 bases between. The CDR3 runs 12 residues. Per the original data handling: In the immunoSEQ data, sequences were junction-only and lacked quality scores, so filtering differed. Repertoires were generated with immunoSEQ multiplex PCR, while TCRdb's copy carries only in-frame clones and drops some. V, J and clone size are those of that table, while D and trimming were read from the DNA. In the table there are over a million clones, approximately 78% of which are singletons. The clonotype originates from a man in his late teens or twenties in good health. Some clones in this sample may be carry-over from other donors' samples. The specimen was memory CD4+ T cells from PBMCs. The subset is: CD45RA-negative fraction. This chain joins TRBV10-3 and TRBJ1-1; possible D gene TRBD1, 5 bases. CDR3 DNA sequence: TGTGCCATCAGTACAGGATACACTGAAGCTTTCTTT. Translation: CAISTGYTEAFF.